The 20 T cell receptor beta chains reported below all come from one sample, sequenced in a study of Graves' ophthalmopathy and Graves' hyperthyroidism (dated 2018 in TCRdb). Sequencing used an Illumina HiSeq 2000. For repertoire sequencing, the TCR beta CDR3 regions were amplified from RNA transcripts. A first-round RT-PCR used HTBI primers with the Qiagen OneStep RT-PCR kit, followed by a second-round multiplex PCR, size selection and purification. TCRdb redid the processing of the public reads, applying fastp at Q25 and MiXCR, and retained in-frame beta chains. Identical CDR3 proteins give one entry, which carries the most common genes and DNA. This sample lists 35,000 to 50,000 distinct CDR3 sequences; approximately 50% were detected once. The biggest ten clones account for roughly 24% of the sample. Sequenced material: peripheral blood. These receptors came from an adult woman with stable Graves' hyperthyroidism.

By share, this clonotype counts as medium-sized. V is TRBV29-1 and J is TRBJ1-1, with TRBD1 as a possible D gene (6 bases). Germline V lookup: CDR1 SQVTM, CDR2 ANQGSEA. The V end lost 3 bases, the J end lost 11 bases, and 16 bases lay between the germline ends. The CDR3 covers 12 residues. The CDR3 spells CSVDASGQGAFF. DNA of the CDR3: TGCAGCGTTGACGCATCAGGCCAGGGGGCTTTCTTT.

This chain links TRBV2 with TRBJ2-1; 11 bases are shared with TRBD1. The J segment lost 9 bases and the V segment lost 8 bases, leaving 9 bases of the junction unmatched. The CDR3 is 14 residues long. The V gene's germline CDR1 is SNHLY and CDR2 FYNNEI. The CDR3: CASVGQGEFIEQFF. The CDR3, as DNA: TGTGCCAGCGTGGGACAGGGGGAGTTCATTGAGCAGTTCTTC.

The sample holds many counts of this clonotype. The rearrangement uses TRBV30 and TRBJ1-6; possibly TRBD1 for D (6 bases). Germline V gene sequence: CDR1 GTSNPN, CDR2 SVGIG (reference sequence). CDR3 length: 14 residues. V was shortened by 0 bases and J by 6 bases, with 9 bases between the two germline ends. The CDR3 here is CAWSVGTLNSPLHF. CDR3 nucleotide sequence: TGTGCCTGGAGTGTTGGGACACTTAATTCACCCCTCCACTTT.

This clonotype appeared many times. V is TRBV2 and J is TRBJ2-3; D gene ambiguous. The V end was cut by 8 bases, the J end by 4 bases, with 10 bases between. Germline V gene data show CDR1 as SNHLY and CDR2 as FYNNEI. CDR3 size: 12 residues. Here the CDR3 DNA reads TGTGCCAGCTACCGAGACGCAGATACGCAGTATTTT. It translates to CASYRDADTQYF.

This clonotype was counted at least ten times. V is TRBV30 and J is TRBJ1-1; D remains ambiguous. V was clipped by 2 bases and J by 6 bases, with 7 bases between them. Germline V gene sequence: CDR1 GTSNPN, CDR2 SVGIG (reference sequence). The CDR3 spans 11 residues. Here the CDR3 DNA reads TGTGCCTGGAGTTCCCGATCTGAAGCTTTCTTT. This translates into CAWSSRSEAFF.

This clonotype has at least ten counts. The chain has TRBV4-1 and TRBJ2-7; 8 bases align to TRBD2. The V segment lost 4 bases and the J segment 3 bases; nucleotides outside the gene matches: 8. Germline CDR1 MGHRA, CDR2 YSYEKL. The CDR3 spans 15 residues. CDR3 in amino acids: CASSPTGLGGYEQYF. DNA for the CDR3: TGCGCCAGCAGCCCCACGGGACTAGGTGGCTACGAGCAGTACTTC.

This chain joins TRBV29-1 and TRBJ1-1; 8 bases line up with TRBD1. This CDR3 comprises 14 residues. CDR1 and CDR2 from the germline V gene are SQVTM and ANQGSEA. Losses at the gene ends were 5 bases for V and 6 bases for J; bases not matched to a gene: 11. The CDR3 region is CSVKYQGAQAEAFF. DNA for the CDR3: TGCAGCGTTAAATACCAGGGGGCGCAGGCTGAAGCTTTCTTT.

The chain combines TRBV7-2 with TRBJ2-7; D unclear. The CDR3 runs 15 residues. The V gene lost 1 base and the J gene lost 0 bases, with 10 bases spanning the gap. Looked up from germline, CDR1 is SGHTA and CDR2 is FQGNSA. CDR3 protein: CASSLGNSVSYEQYF. CDR3 in DNA: TGTGCCAGCAGCTTAGGAAATAGTGTCTCCTACGAGCAGTACTTC. The full variable domain, with the rest looked up from reference TRBV7-2 and TRBJ2-7, is GAGVSQSPSNKVTEKGKDVELRCDPISGHTALYWYRQSLGQGLEFLIYFQGNSAPDKSGLPSDRFSAERTGGSVSTLTIQRTQQEDSAVYLCASSLGNSVSYEQYFGPGTRLTVT.

This clonotype was counted ten times or more. The rearrangement uses TRBV7-8 and TRBJ1-5, with D unresolved. V was cut by 3 bases and J by 0 bases, with 3 bases left in between. The CDR3 has 13 residues. The germline V gene encodes CDR1 SGHVS and CDR2 FQNEAQ. CDR3 sequence: CASSFDSNQPQHF. CDR3 nucleotides: TGTGCCAGCAGCTTTGATAGCAATCAGCCCCAGCATTTT.

This chain links TRBV25-1 with TRBJ2-5, with D possibly matching TRBD2 (6 bases). The germline V and J ends were trimmed by 2 bases and 4 bases, with 11 bases remaining between them. The CDR3 length is 14 residues. Germline CDR1 reads MGHDK; CDR2 reads SYGVNS. The CDR3 sequence is CASSEVVGGETQYF. In DNA, the CDR3 is TGTGCCAGCAGTGAAGTTGTCGGGGGAGAGACCCAGTACTTC.

This clonotype ranks as medium-sized (0.01 to 0.1%). The chain couples TRBV20-1 to TRBJ1-3; weak D call: TRBD1 (6 bases). Germline-derived CDR1 and CDR2 are DFQATT and SNEGSKA (reference sequence). Trimming took 6 bases from V and 5 from J, leaving 14 bases between them. The CDR3 sequence is 13 residues long. CDR3: CSAPDGGRNTIYF. The CDR3 DNA is TGCAGTGCACCGGATGGGGGCCGAAACACCATATATTTT.

The chain joins TRBV7-9 to TRBJ1-2; maybe TRBD1 (6 bases). Germline V gene sequence: CDR1 SEHNR, CDR2 FQNEAQ (reference sequence). V was clipped by 6 bases and J by 3 bases, with 11 bases between them. This CDR3 has 13 amino acids. In DNA form, the CDR3 reads TGTGCCAGCAGGGGGGGGGGCGACTATGGCTACACCTTC. Translating it yields CASRGGGDYGYTF.

About this clonotype: A read error may produce the germline difference seen at one junction end. Written as DNA, the CDR3 is TGTGCCAGCGGGTCTACGACTAGCGCTGGGGCCAACGTCCTAACTTTC. It is translated as CASGSTTSAGANVLTF. V is TRBV12-3 or TRBV12-4 and J is TRBJ2-6, with 8 positions matching TRBD2. The CDR3 runs to 16 residues.

This chain links TRBV7-9 with TRBJ1-6; TRBD1 agrees at 8 bases. The J segment lost 10 bases and the V segment lost 5 bases, leaving 16 bases of the junction unmatched. Germline V gene data show CDR1 as SEHNR and CDR2 as FQNEAQ (reference sequence). This CDR3 has 17 residues. The CDR3 here is CASSPPRGQGRGSPLHF. Written as DNA, the CDR3 is TGTGCCAGCAGCCCCCCCCGCGGACAGGGAAGAGGCTCACCCCTCCACTTT.

CDR3 sequence reads: CSARDQRTPFTDTQYF. Written as DNA, the CDR3 is TGCAGTGCTAGAGATCAGAGGACCCCCTTCACAGATACGCAGTATTTT. The rearrangement uses TRBV20-1 and TRBJ2-3; no clear D gene. Germline CDR1 reads DFQATT; CDR2 reads SNEGSKA (reference sequence). This CDR3 has 16 residues. V was clipped by 0 bases and J by 2 bases, with 15 bases between them.

The chain recombines TRBV2 with TRBJ1-2, with no clear D. The V and J ends lost 8 bases and 5 bases respectively, with 12 bases between them. CDR3 size: 12 residues. The V gene's germline CDR1 is SNHLY and CDR2 FYNNEI. As DNA, the CDR3 is TGTGCCAGCTCGGGTGTAGGGTATGGCTACACCTTC. Amino acids: CASSGVGYGYTF.

This chain joins TRBV29-1 and TRBJ1-2; 9 bases line up with TRBD1. CDR1 is SQVTM, CDR2 ANQGSEA, per germline. The CDR3 has 12 residues. J was trimmed by 4 bases and V by 8 bases; bases with no gene match: 5. CDR3 in DNA: TGCAGCCCGGACAGGGGTTTCTATGGCTACACCTTC. Protein: CSPDRGFYGYTF.

This clonotype was recorded at least ten times. V gene TRBV6-6 combines with J gene TRBJ1-1, with D perhaps TRBD1 (6 bases). The CDR3 consists of 15 residues. Germline V gives CDR1 MNHNY, CDR2 SVGAGI (reference sequence). V was trimmed by 0 bases and J by 1 base, leaving 9 bases between them. The CDR3 region has the DNA TGTGCCAGCAGTTACTCGGGGGGGGCGAACACTGAAGCTTTCTTT. Translated, it gives CASSYSGGANTEAFF.

This clonotype was counted between two and nine times. The chain employs TRBV20-1 and TRBJ2-5, with 11 positions matching TRBD2. V was clipped by 6 bases and J by 0 bases; unmatched bases: 6. Germline lookup yields CDR1 DFQATT and CDR2 SNEGSKA (reference sequence). CDR3 size: 15 residues. CDR3 sequence: CSARMTSGNQETQYF. The CDR3 nucleotides are TGCAGTGCCAGGATGACTAGCGGGAACCAAGAGACCCAGTACTTC.

Note on this clonotype: At one boundary the junction diverges from the germline segment, which might be a read error. CDR3 in DNA: TGTGCCAGCGGTGGGGCAGGGAACACCGAAGCTTTCTTT. Translating it yields CASGGAGNTEAFF. This chain uses TRBV2 with TRBJ1-1; maybe TRBD1 (5 bases). CDR1 and CDR2 (germline): SNHLY, FYNNEI. This CDR3 region has 13 residues. Full variable domain (rest looked up from reference TRBV2 and TRBJ1-1): EPEVTQTPSHQVTQMGQEVILRCVPISNHLYFYWYRQILGQKVEFLVSFYNNEISEKSEIFDDQFSVERPDGSNFTLKIRSTKLEDSAMYFCASGGAGNTEAFFGQGTRLTVV.